This TCR beta chain was retrieved from a study of shared clonotypes between healthy human individuals. General study results and limits: A handful of donors shared approximately 5% of their naive CD4 clonotypes. Exclusively blood specimens were collected; tissue repertoires likely differ.

The naive CD8 fraction comprised CD45RO-negative cells positively selected for CCR7 and excluded terminally differentiated effector memory CD45RA+ cells. Each replicate PCR on the sorted subsets used roughly 190 ng DNA (roughly 30,000 T cell genomes). Repertoires were generated with immunoSEQ multiplex PCR, while TCRdb's copy carries only in-frame clones and drops some. The sample carries fewer than 1 million clones, 96% recorded once. In germline, CDR1 is MDHEN, CDR2 SYDVKM. V lost 3 bases, J lost 6 bases, and 4 bases stayed unmatched. This CDR3 region has 14 residues. Concerning this clone: The antigen is not known.

This chain links TRBV28 with TRBJ1-5, with 8 bases aligning to TRBD1. The sample comprised naive CD8+ T cells sorted from blood. This receptor was identified in a man between 25 and 39 years old in good health. CDR3 protein: CASSFGQGGQPQHF. The CDR3 coding sequence is TGTGCCAGCAGTTTTGGACAGGGTGGTCAGCCCCAGCATTTT.